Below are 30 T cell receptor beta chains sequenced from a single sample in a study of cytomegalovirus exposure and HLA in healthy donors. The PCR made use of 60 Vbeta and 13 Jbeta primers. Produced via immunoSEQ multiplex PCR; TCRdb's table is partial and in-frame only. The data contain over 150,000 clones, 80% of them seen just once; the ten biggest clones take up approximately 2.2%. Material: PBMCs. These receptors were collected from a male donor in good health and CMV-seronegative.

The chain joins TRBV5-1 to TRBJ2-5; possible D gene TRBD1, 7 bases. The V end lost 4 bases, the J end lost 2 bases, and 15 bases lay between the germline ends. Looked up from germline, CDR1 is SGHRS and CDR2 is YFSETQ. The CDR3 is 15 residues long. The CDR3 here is CASSAGQYRQETQYF. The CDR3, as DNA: TGCGCCAGCAGCGCGGGACAGTATCGTCAAGAGACCCAGTACTTC.

Here the CDR3 reads CASSERSGDNYGYTF. CDR3 sequence (DNA): TGTGCCAGCAGCGAAAGATCCGGGGATAACTATGGCTACACCTTC. The V gene is TRBV7-2, the J gene TRBJ1-2; no clear D. The germline V and J ends were trimmed by 5 bases and 1 base, with 14 bases remaining between them. Germline V gene sequence: CDR1 SGHTA, CDR2 FQGNSA. CDR3 length: 15 residues.

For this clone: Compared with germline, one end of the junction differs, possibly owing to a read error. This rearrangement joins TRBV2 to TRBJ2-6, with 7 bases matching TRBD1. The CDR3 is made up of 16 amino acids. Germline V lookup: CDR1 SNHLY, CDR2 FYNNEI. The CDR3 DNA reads TGTGCCAGCAGTGAAAGAAGGGGGCGAGGGGCCAACGGCCTGACTTTC. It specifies CASSERRGRGANGLTF.

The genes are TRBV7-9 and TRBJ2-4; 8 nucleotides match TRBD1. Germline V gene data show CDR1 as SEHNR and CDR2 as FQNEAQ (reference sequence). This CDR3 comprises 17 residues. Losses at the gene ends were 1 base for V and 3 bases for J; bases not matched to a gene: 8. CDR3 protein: CASSLGAGGSGKNIQYF. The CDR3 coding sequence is TGTGCCAGCAGCTTAGGAGCAGGGGGCTCTGGCAAAAACATTCAGTACTTC. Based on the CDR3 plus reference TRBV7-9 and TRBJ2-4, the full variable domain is DTGVSQNPRHKITKRGQNVTFRCDPISEHNRLYWYRQTLGQGPEFLTYFQNEAQLEKSRLLSDRFSAERPKGSFSTLEIQRTEQGDSAMYLCASSLGAGGSGKNIQYFGAGTRLSVL.

The CDR3 nucleotides read TGTGCCAGCAGCCCAGGGGAGGGGATACGGTATGGCTACACCTTC. Translated, it gives CASSPGEGIRYGYTF. V is TRBV16 and J is TRBJ1-2, with a possible D match to TRBD1 (6 bases). This CDR3 has 15 residues. V was clipped by 4 bases and J by 5 bases, with 17 bases between them. Per the germline V gene, CDR1 is KGHSY and CDR2 is FQNENV.

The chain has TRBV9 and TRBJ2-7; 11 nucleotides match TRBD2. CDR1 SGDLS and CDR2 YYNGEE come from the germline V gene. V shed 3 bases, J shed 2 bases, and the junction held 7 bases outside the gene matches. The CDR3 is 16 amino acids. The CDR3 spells CASSARSGGVAYEQYF. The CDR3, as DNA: TGTGCCAGCAGCGCCCGTAGCGGGGGGGTCGCCTACGAGCAGTACTTC.

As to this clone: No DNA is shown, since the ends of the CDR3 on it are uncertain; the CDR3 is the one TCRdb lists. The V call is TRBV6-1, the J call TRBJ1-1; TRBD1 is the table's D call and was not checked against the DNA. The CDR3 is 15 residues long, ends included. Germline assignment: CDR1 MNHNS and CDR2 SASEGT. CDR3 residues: CASSSSQGANTEAFF.

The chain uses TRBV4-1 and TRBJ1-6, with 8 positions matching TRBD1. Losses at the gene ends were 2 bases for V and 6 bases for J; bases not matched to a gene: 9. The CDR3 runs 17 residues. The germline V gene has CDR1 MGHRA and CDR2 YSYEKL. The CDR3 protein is CASSQSRQDRVNSPLHF. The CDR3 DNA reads TGCGCCAGCAGCCAAAGTCGACAGGACAGGGTTAATTCACCCCTCCACTTT.

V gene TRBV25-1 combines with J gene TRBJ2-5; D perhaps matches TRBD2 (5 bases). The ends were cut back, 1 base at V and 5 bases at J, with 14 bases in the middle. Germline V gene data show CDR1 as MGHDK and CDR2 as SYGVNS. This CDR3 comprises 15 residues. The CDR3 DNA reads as TGTGCCAGCAGTGAATCGGGGTTGCGAGGGGAGACCCAGTACTTC. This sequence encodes CASSESGLRGETQYF.

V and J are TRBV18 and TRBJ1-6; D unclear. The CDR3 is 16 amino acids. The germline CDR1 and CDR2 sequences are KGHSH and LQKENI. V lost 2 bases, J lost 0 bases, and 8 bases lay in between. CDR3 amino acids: CASSPEGRSYNSPLHF. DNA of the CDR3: TGTGCCAGCTCACCAGAGGGCCGCTCCTATAATTCACCCCTCCACTTT. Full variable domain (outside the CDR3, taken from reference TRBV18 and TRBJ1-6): NAGVMQNPRHLVRRRGQEARLRCSPMKGHSHVYWYRQLPEEGLKFMVYLQKENIIDESGMPKERFSAEFPKEGPSILRIQQVVRGDSAAYFCASSPEGRSYNSPLHFGNGTRLTVT.

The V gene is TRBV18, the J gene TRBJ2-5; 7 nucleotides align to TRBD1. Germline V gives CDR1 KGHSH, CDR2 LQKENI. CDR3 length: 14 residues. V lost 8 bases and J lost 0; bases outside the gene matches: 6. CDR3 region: CASQAGQDQETQYF. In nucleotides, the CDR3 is TGTGCCAGCCAAGCTGGACAGGACCAAGAGACCCAGTACTTC.

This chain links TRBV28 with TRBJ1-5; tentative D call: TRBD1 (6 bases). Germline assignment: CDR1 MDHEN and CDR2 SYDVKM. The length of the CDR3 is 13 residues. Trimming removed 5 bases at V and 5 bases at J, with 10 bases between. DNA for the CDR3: TGTGCCAGCAGTCAGAACAGGGATCAGCCCCAGCATTTT. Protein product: CASSQNRDQPQHF.

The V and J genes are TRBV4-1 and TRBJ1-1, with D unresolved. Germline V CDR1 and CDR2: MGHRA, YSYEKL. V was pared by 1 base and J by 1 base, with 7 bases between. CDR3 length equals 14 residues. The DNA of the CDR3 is TGCGCCAGCAGCCAAGTTCGCAGGAACACTGAAGCTTTCTTT. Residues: CASSQVRRNTEAFF.

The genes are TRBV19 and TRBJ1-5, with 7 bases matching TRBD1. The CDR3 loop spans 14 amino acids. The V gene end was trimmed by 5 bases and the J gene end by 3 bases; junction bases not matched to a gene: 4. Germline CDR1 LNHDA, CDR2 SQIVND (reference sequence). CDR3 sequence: CASSGTALNQPQHF. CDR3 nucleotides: TGTGCCAGTAGTGGGACAGCGCTCAATCAGCCCCAGCATTTT.

The CDR3 DNA is TGCAGCGTAGTCCCAGGGGGAACTTACTCCTACGAGCAGTACTTC. This encodes CSVVPGGTYSYEQYF. V is TRBV29-1 and J is TRBJ2-7; 7 bases are a match to TRBD1. Germline CDR1 SQVTM, CDR2 ANQGSEA. There are 15 residues in the CDR3. V shed 6 bases, J shed 0 bases, and the junction held 11 bases outside the gene matches.

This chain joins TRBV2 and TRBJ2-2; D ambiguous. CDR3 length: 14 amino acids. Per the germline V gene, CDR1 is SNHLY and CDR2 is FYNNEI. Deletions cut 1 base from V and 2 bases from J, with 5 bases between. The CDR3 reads CASSEGTNTGELFF. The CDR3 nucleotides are TGTGCCAGCAGTGAAGGAACTAACACCGGGGAGCTGTTTTTT. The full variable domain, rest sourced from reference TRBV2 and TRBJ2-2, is EPEVTQTPSHQVTQMGQEVILRCVPISNHLYFYWYRQILGQKVEFLVSFYNNEISEKSEIFDDQFSVERPDGSNFTLKIRSTKLEDSAMYFCASSEGTNTGELFFGEGSRLTVL.

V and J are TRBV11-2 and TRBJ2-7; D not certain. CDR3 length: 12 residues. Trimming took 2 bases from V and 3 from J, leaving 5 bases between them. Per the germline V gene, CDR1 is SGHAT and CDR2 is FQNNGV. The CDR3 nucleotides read TGTGCCAGCAGCTTACAGTTCTACGAGCAGTACTTC. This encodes CASSLQFYEQYF.

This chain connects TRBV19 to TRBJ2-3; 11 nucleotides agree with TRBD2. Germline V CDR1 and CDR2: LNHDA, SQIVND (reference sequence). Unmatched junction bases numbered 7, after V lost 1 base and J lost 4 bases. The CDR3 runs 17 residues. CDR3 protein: CASSIAGSGGGADTQYF. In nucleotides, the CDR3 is TGTGCCAGTAGTATAGCTGGTAGCGGGGGGGGTGCAGATACGCAGTATTTT. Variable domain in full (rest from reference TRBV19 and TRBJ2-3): DGGITQSPKYLFRKEGQNVTLSCEQNLNHDAMYWYRQDPGQGLRLIYYSQIVNDFQKGDIAEGYSVSREKKESFPLTVTSAQKNPTAFYLCASSIAGSGGGADTQYFGPGTRLTVL.

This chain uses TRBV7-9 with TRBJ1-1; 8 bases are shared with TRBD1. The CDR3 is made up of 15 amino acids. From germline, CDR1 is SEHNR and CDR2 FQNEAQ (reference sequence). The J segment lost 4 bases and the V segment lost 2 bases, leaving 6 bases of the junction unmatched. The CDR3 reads CASSLSRTGSTEAFF. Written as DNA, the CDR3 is TGTGCCAGCAGCTTAAGCCGGACAGGGAGCACTGAAGCTTTCTTT.

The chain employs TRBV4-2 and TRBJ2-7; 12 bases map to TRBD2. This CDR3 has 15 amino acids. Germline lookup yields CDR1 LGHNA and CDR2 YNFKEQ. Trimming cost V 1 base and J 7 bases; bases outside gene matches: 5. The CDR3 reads CASSQVTGLAGEQYF. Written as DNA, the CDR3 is TGTGCCAGCAGCCAAGTAACAGGACTAGCGGGGGAGCAGTACTTC.

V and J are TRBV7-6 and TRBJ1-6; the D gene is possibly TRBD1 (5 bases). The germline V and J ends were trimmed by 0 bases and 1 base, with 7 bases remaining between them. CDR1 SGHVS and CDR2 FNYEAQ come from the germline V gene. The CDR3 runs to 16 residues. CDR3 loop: CASSLARASYNSPLHF. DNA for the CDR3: TGTGCCAGCAGCTTAGCCAGGGCTTCCTATAATTCACCCCTCCACTTT.

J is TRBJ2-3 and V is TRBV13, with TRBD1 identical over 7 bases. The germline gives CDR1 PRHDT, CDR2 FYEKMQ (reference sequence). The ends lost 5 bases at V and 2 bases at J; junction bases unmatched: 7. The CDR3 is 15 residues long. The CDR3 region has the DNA TGTGCCAGCAGCGCACAGGGGTTCCCCACAGATACGCAGTATTTT. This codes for CASSAQGFPTDTQYF.

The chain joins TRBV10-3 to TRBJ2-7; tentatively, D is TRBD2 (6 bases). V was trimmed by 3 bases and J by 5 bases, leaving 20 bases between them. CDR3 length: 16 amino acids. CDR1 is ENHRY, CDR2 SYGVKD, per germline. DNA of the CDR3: TGTGCCATCAGTGACCCGCTCCCGGGGGTGGGGCACGAGCAGTACTTC. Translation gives CAISDPLPGVGHEQYF.

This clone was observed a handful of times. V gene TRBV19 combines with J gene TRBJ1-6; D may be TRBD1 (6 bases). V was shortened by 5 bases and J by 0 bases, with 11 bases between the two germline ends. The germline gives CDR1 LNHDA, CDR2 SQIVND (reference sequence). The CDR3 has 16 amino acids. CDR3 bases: TGTGCCAGTAGTCAGGGGTGGATCTCCTATAATTCACCCCTCCACTTT. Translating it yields CASSQGWISYNSPLHF.

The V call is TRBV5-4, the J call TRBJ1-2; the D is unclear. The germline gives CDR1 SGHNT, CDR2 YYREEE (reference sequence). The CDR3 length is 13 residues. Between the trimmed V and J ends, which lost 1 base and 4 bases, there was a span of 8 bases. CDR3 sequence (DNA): TGTGCCAGCAGCTTGCCGGGGATCTATGGCTACACCTTC. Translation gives CASSLPGIYGYTF.

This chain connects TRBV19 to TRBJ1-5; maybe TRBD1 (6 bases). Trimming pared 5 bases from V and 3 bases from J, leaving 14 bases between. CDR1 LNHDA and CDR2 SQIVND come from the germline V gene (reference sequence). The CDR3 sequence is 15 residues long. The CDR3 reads CASSSSTGNNQPQHF. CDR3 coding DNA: TGTGCCAGTAGTTCCTCCACAGGGAACAATCAGCCCCAGCATTTT.

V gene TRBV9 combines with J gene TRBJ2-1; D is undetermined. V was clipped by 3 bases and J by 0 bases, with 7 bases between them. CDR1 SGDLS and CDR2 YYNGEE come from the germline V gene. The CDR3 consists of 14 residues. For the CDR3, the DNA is TGTGCCAGCAGCGAGCGAGTCTCCTACAATGAGCAGTTCTTC. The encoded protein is CASSERVSYNEQFF.

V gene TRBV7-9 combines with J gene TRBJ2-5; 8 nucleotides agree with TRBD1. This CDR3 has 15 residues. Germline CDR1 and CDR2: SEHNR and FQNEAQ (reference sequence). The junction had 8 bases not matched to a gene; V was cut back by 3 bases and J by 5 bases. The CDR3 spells CASSFGPGGLETQYF. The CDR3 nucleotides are TGTGCCAGCAGCTTCGGCCCAGGGGGCCTGGAGACCCAGTACTTC. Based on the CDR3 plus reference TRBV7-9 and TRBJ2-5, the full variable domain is DTGVSQNPRHKITKRGQNVTFRCDPISEHNRLYWYRQTLGQGPEFLTYFQNEAQLEKSRLLSDRFSAERPKGSFSTLEIQRTEQGDSAMYLCASSFGPGGLETQYFGPGTRLLVL.

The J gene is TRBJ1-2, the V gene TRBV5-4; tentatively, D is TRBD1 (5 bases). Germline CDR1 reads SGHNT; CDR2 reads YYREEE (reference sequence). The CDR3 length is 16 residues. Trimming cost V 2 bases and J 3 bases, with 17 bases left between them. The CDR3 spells CASSFDPGLPYYGYTF. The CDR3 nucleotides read TGTGCCAGCAGCTTCGATCCGGGACTCCCTTACTATGGCTACACCTTC.

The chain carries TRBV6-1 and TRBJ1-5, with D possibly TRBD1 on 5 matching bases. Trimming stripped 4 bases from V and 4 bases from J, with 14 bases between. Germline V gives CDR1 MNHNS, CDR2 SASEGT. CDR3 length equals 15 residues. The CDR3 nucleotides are TGTGCCAGCAGTGTAGGCAGGGTGAGGAATCAGCCCCAGCATTTT. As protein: CASSVGRVRNQPQHF.